The source of this TCR beta chain is a study of T cell responses to AZD1222 COVID-19 vaccine. General study points: Per reports, nearly half of all spike-specific TCRs target regions that are unmutated in variants.

The length of the CDR3 is 16 residues. V shed 6 bases and J 0 bases; nucleotides not matched to a gene: 9. Per germline, CDR1 KGHSH and CDR2 LQKENI. Here immunoSEQ multiplex PCR was the method, and the copy in TCRdb shows in-frame clones only, minus some. The sample includes around 120,000 clones, roughly 91% seen only once; the top ten take more than 4.5%. Notes on this clone: Its cognate antigen is unknown.

The specimen comprised peripheral blood, sampled 28 days after the second AZD1222 dose. The clonotype was recovered from an adult who received the AZD1222 COVID-19 vaccine. The chain links TRBV18 to TRBJ1-1; 8 bases are a match to TRBD1. The CDR3 sequence is CASSSRQGTLNTEAFF. CDR3 in DNA: TGTGCCAGCTCGTCCCGACAGGGGACTTTGAACACTGAAGCTTTCTTT. The full variable domain, completed using reference TRBV18 and TRBJ1-1, is NAGVMQNPRHLVRRRGQEARLRCSPMKGHSHVYWYRQLPEEGLKFMVYLQKENIIDESGMPKERFSAEFPKEGPSILRIQQVVRGDSAAYFCASSSRQGTLNTEAFFGQGTRLTVV.